Only a few counts were recorded for the clone carrying this TCR beta chain. What it binds is unknown. A J-beta primer mix and a sample-barcoded 5' primer were used in a second PCR of about 7 to 12 cycles. Via MiXCR, TCRdb re-called the 5' RACE reads, giving one row per CDR3 protein. The profile shows 1.4 million or so distinct CDR3 sequences, 35% to 45% of them singletons. This record comes from a study of blood T cells in healthy people across ages. Findings and limits, study-wide: Bulk PBMC profiling left naive and antigen-experienced comparisons inconclusive. Long-lived donors carried more naive CD4+ cells and greater diversity than aged donors.

Samples each had at least 6 micrograms of total RNA extracted. The V gene's germline CDR1 is SGHAT and CDR2 FQNNGV. The CDR3 is made up of 16 amino acids. After removal of 6 bases from V and 5 bases from J, the junction contained 10 bases not matched to a gene. This receptor was taken from a woman under 30 in good health. The rearrangement links TRBV11-2 to TRBJ2-1; 10 nucleotides align to TRBD2. The specimen sequenced was blood. The CDR3 DNA is TGTGCCAGCAGGGATCCGGGACTAGCGATACACAATGAGCAGTTCTTC. Its protein product is CASRDPGLAIHNEQFF. Full variable domain (missing parts from reference TRBV11-2 and TRBJ2-1): EAGVAQSPRYKIIEKRQSVAFWCNPISGHATLYWYQQILGQGPKLLIQFQNNGVVDDSQLPKDRFSAERLKGVDSTLKIQPAKLEDSAVYLCASRDPGLAIHNEQFFGPGTRLTVL.